Below are 29 T cell receptor beta chains sequenced from a single sample in a study of blood T cell repertoires in COVID-19. This table comes from immunoSEQ multiplex PCR, and its TCRdb copy is limited to in-frame clones, with some not included. The table shows roughly 200,000 clones, with 88% occurring only once. The sequencing sample was made of peripheral blood. The receptors derive from a man aged 18 to 35 with active or convalescent COVID-19.

This chain links TRBV6-1 with TRBJ1-2, with TRBD1 identical over 9 bases. The CDR3 is 18 residues long. V was pared by 4 bases and J by 4 bases, with 16 bases of the junction left unmatched. Germline V gives CDR1 MNHNS, CDR2 SASEGT. The CDR3 protein is CASSGRAGTGSSGYGYTF. The DNA for the CDR3 is TGTGCCAGCAGTGGTAGAGCCGGGACAGGGTCCTCTGGCTATGGCTACACCTTC.

Notes on this clone: Germline and junction disagree at one end, which may indicate a read error. The chain joins TRBV9 to TRBJ1-2; D ambiguous. The CDR3 loop spans 11 amino acids. Per the germline V gene, CDR1 is SGDLS and CDR2 is YYNGEE. The CDR3 spells CASSRNSGYTF. CDR3 sequence (DNA): TGTGCCAGCAGCAGAAACTCTGGCTACACCTTC.

This chain links TRBV30 with TRBJ2-1, with 7 bases that match TRBD2. The CDR3 has 16 residues. The J segment lost 8 bases and the V segment lost 3 bases, leaving 16 bases of the junction unmatched. CDR1 is GTSNPN, CDR2 SVGIG, per germline (reference sequence). CDR3 sequence (DNA): TGTGCCTGGAGAAGAATGGGGGAGGGCCCCGGTTATGAGCAGTTCTTC. Residues: CAWRRMGEGPGYEQFF.

The chain is built from TRBV29-1 and TRBJ1-1; D is uncertain. V lost 6 bases to trimming and J lost 5 bases, with 16 bases between them. CDR1 is SQVTM and CDR2 is ANQGSEA in the germline V gene. The CDR3 totals 13 residues. The CDR3 DNA is TGCAGCGTCAGATTTCAGGATGGGACTGAAGCTTTCTTT. Translated: CSVRFQDGTEAFF.

The chain carries TRBV6-6 and TRBJ2-5, with D perhaps matching TRBD1 (5 bases). CDR3 size: 12 residues. CDR1 and CDR2 from the germline V gene are MNHNY and SVGAGI (reference sequence). With 5 bases removed from V and 4 bases from J, the gap between germline ends came to 8 bases. This chain's CDR3 is CASSRGIETQYF. In DNA, the CDR3 is TGTGCCAGCAGTAGGGGTATAGAGACCCAGTACTTC.

V is TRBV2 and J is TRBJ1-2, with D perhaps matching TRBD1 (5 bases). V shed 0 bases and J shed 4 bases, with 21 bases lying between them. The CDR3 runs 18 residues. CDR1 is SNHLY and CDR2 is FYNNEI in the germline V gene. The CDR3 nucleotides read TGTGCCAGCAGTGAAGCTTTTCCAACTTACAGGAGAATCTATGGCTACACCTTC. It is translated as CASSEAFPTYRRIYGYTF.

The chain uses TRBV6-2 or TRBV6-3 and TRBJ1-2; D is unresolved. This CDR3 is 11 amino acids long. The germline gives CDR1 MNHEY, CDR2 SVGEGT. The germline V and J ends were trimmed by 4 bases and 5 bases, with 5 bases remaining between them. Here the CDR3 reads CASSSEYGYTF. CDR3 in DNA: TGTGCCAGCAGTTCCGAGTATGGCTACACCTTC.

This clone was counted once. J is TRBJ1-1 and V is TRBV18; D is perhaps TRBD1 (6 bases). The CDR3 contains 17 residues. V was cut by 6 bases and J by 0 bases, with 20 bases left in between. Germline CDR1 KGHSH, CDR2 LQKENI. CDR3 DNA sequence: TGTGCCAGCTCCCCAGTCAGGGGCGCCCCCTTGAACACTGAAGCTTTCTTT. This gives the protein CASSPVRGAPLNTEAFF. The full variable domain, its missing parts supplied by reference TRBV18 and TRBJ1-1, is NAGVMQNPRHLVRRRGQEARLRCSPMKGHSHVYWYRQLPEEGLKFMVYLQKENIIDESGMPKERFSAEFPKEGPSILRIQQVVRGDSAAYFCASSPVRGAPLNTEAFFGQGTRLTVV.

The rearrangement joins TRBV11-2 to TRBJ2-1, with TRBD2 matching 8 bases. The trim removed 2 bases at V and 9 bases at J, leaving 15 bases unmatched. Germline loops: CDR1 SGHAT, CDR2 FQNNGV. The CDR3 covers 17 residues. The CDR3 DNA is TGTGCCAGCAGCTTAAGGGGGGCGGGAGGCCACCACGGTGAGCAGTTCTTC. As protein: CASSLRGAGGHHGEQFF.

This chain uses TRBV27 with TRBJ1-6; D is uncertain. With 6 bases removed from V and 3 bases from J, the gap between germline ends came to 18 bases. The CDR3 consists of 17 residues. Germline V gene lookup returns CDR1 MNHEY and CDR2 SMNVEV (reference sequence). Written as DNA, the CDR3 is TGTGCCAGCAGCCGCCCCCGGGAGGGAAGCTATAATTCACCCCTCCACTTT. Translated: CASSRPREGSYNSPLHF.

The V call is TRBV3-1 (or the pseudogene TRBV3-2), the J call TRBJ2-1; the match to TRBD1 covers 7 bases. Per germline, CDR1 LGHDT and CDR2 YNNKEL (reference sequence). CDR3 size: 16 residues. V lost 5 bases and J lost 2; bases outside the gene matches: 9. The CDR3 loop reads CASSSTGLTTYNEQFF. The CDR3 DNA reads TGTGCCAGCAGCTCGACAGGGTTAACGACCTACAATGAGCAGTTCTTC.

This clone was observed a single time. The chain carries TRBV7-9 and TRBJ2-5; maybe TRBD1 (5 bases). V lost 3 bases to trimming and J lost 4 bases, with 15 bases between them. Germline V gene lookup returns CDR1 SEHNR and CDR2 FQNEAQ (reference sequence). The CDR3 consists of 15 residues. The CDR3 DNA sequence: TGTGCCAGCAGCTTTCAAGGGGTTATGGGAGAGACCCAGTACTTC. Amino acids: CASSFQGVMGETQYF.

This sequence joins TRBV10-3 and TRBJ2-5, with 9 positions matching TRBD2. This CDR3 is built from 13 residues. V shed 6 bases, J shed 2 bases, and the junction held 1 base outside the gene matches. Germline V CDR1 and CDR2: ENHRY, SYGVKD. In DNA, the CDR3 is TGTGCCATCAGGACTAGCGGACAAGAGACCCAGTACTTC. This translates into CAIRTSGQETQYF.

The chain employs TRBV19 and TRBJ1-4; 7 bases match TRBD1. The CDR3 contains 16 residues. CDR1 and CDR2 from the germline V gene are LNHDA and SQIVND (reference sequence). V lost 0 bases, J lost 0 bases, and 1 base stayed unmatched. The DNA of the CDR3 is TGTGCCAGTAGTATAGAAACAGGGGCAACTAATGAAAAACTGTTTTTT. It yields the protein CASSIETGATNEKLFF.

V usage is TRBV11-2 and J usage is TRBJ2-7; a possible D gene is TRBD1 (5 bases). Trimming stripped 0 bases from V and 2 bases from J, with 11 bases between. The germline V gene encodes CDR1 SGHAT and CDR2 FQNNGV. This CDR3 contains 15 residues. The CDR3 protein is CASSLERSGPYEQYF. As DNA, the CDR3 is TGTGCCAGCAGCTTAGAGCGGTCAGGGCCCTACGAGCAGTACTTC.

This clone was picked up one time. V usage is TRBV19 and J usage is TRBJ1-1; 9 bases are a match to TRBD1. V lost 5 bases to trimming and J lost 4 bases; unmatched junction nucleotides: 11. CDR1 and CDR2 from the germline V gene are LNHDA and SQIVND (reference sequence). This CDR3 spans 16 amino acids. The CDR3 here is CASSPPRDRVGTEAFF. The CDR3 DNA sequence: TGTGCCAGTAGTCCTCCCCGGGACAGGGTGGGCACTGAAGCTTTCTTT.

V gene TRBV15 combines with J gene TRBJ1-2, with D perhaps TRBD1 (5 bases). Germline V gene sequence: CDR1 LNHNV, CDR2 YYDKDF (reference sequence). This CDR3 region has 14 residues. Trimming stripped 0 bases from V and 2 bases from J, with 7 bases between. CDR3 region: CATSRDAGNYGYTF. DNA of the CDR3: TGTGCCACCAGCAGAGATGCAGGGAACTATGGCTACACCTTC.

The chain joins TRBV30 to TRBJ2-3; 8 bases agree with TRBD2. The junction had 3 bases not matched to a gene; V was cut back by 5 bases and J by 2 bases. This CDR3 comprises 13 residues. Germline assignment: CDR1 GTSNPN and CDR2 SVGIG (reference sequence). The CDR3 nucleotides are TGTGCCTGGCGGGGGGGAGACACAGATACGCAGTATTTT. Translated, it gives CAWRGGDTDTQYF. The variable domain in full, with the rest retrieved from reference TRBV30 and TRBJ2-3, is SQTIHQWPATLVQPVGSPLSLECTVEGTSNPNLYWYRQAAGRGLQLLFYSVGIGQISSEVPQNLSASRPQDRQFILSSKKLLLSDSGFYLCAWRGGDTDTQYFGPGTRLTVL.

J is TRBJ2-1 and V is TRBV7-9; D is unclear. The CDR3 runs to 12 residues. Looked up from germline, CDR1 is SEHNR and CDR2 is FQNEAQ (reference sequence). The V gene lost 0 bases and the J gene lost 6 bases, with 3 bases spanning the gap. The CDR3 here is CASSLASNEQFF. DNA of the CDR3: TGTGCCAGCAGCTTAGCCAGCAATGAGCAGTTCTTC. Full variable domain (rest looked up from reference TRBV7-9 and TRBJ2-1): DTGVSQNPRHKITKRGQNVTFRCDPISEHNRLYWYRQTLGQGPEFLTYFQNEAQLEKSRLLSDRFSAERPKGSFSTLEIQRTEQGDSAMYLCASSLASNEQFFGPGTRLTVL.

The chain recombines TRBV4-1 with TRBJ2-2, with 8 bases aligning to TRBD1. V shed 1 base and J 5 bases; nucleotides not matched to a gene: 0. The CDR3 loop spans 14 amino acids. Looked up from germline, CDR1 is MGHRA and CDR2 is YSYEKL. The CDR3 sequence is CASSQGQGTGELFF. The CDR3 DNA reads TGCGCCAGCAGCCAAGGACAGGGGACCGGGGAGCTGTTTTTT.

The chain joins TRBV29-1 to TRBJ1-3; possible D gene TRBD1, 6 bases. Per the germline V gene, CDR1 is SQVTM and CDR2 is ANQGSEA. V was cut by 3 bases and J by 0 bases, with 6 bases left in between. There are 13 residues in the CDR3. CDR3 residues: CSVEGASGNTIYF. The CDR3 nucleotides are TGCAGCGTTGAGGGGGCCTCTGGAAACACCATATATTTT.

The chain has TRBV5-1 and TRBJ2-5; TRBD1 agrees at 10 bases. CDR1 is SGHRS, CDR2 YFSETQ, per germline. The CDR3 runs 15 residues. V shed 4 bases, J shed 5 bases, and the junction held 8 bases outside the gene matches. The DNA of the CDR3 is TGCGCCAGCAGCGGGGGGACAGGGGCCCCTGAGACCCAGTACTTC. Amino acids: CASSGGTGAPETQYF.

The chain employs TRBV6-5 and TRBJ2-1, with D unclear. With 4 bases removed from V and 4 bases from J, the gap between germline ends came to 11 bases. This CDR3 has 14 amino acids. Germline V gene sequence: CDR1 MNHEY, CDR2 SVGAGI. CDR3 coding DNA: TGTGCCAGCAGTTCAAAGAGGAGTTACAATGAGCAGTTCTTC. Translation: CASSSKRSYNEQFF.

As regards this clone: Other nucleotide sequences in the sample specify the same CDR3. The chain combines TRBV5-1 with TRBJ1-2; TRBD1 agrees at 9 bases. V lost 2 bases and J lost 2; bases outside the gene matches: 1. The CDR3 contains 14 residues. The germline V gene has CDR1 SGHRS and CDR2 YFSETQ. The CDR3 region has the DNA TGCGCCAGCAGCTTAGGACAGGGGAACTATGGCTACACCTTC. This translates into CASSLGQGNYGYTF.

The J gene is TRBJ2-1, the V gene TRBV5-4; 8 bases are shared with TRBD2. The CDR3 is 15 amino acids. Unmatched junction bases numbered 3, after V lost 1 base and J lost 3 bases. CDR1 SGHNT and CDR2 YYREEE come from the germline V gene (reference sequence). The CDR3 loop reads CASSLTAGGYNEQFF. The CDR3 DNA follows: TGTGCCAGCAGCTTGACGGCGGGGGGCTACAATGAGCAGTTCTTC. The full variable domain, with the rest looked up from reference TRBV5-4 and TRBJ2-1, is ETGVTQSPTHLIKTRGQQVTLRCSSQSGHNTVSWYQQALGQGPQFIFQYYREEENGRGNFPPRFSGLQFPNYSSELNVNALELDDSALYLCASSLTAGGYNEQFFGPGTRLTVL.

This chain joins TRBV6-5 and TRBJ2-1; 11 bases fit TRBD2. J lost 15 bases, V lost 5 bases, and 6 bases had no gene match. Germline V lookup: CDR1 MNHEY, CDR2 SVGAGI. CDR3 length equals 12 residues. The CDR3 DNA reads as TGTGCCAGCAGTAGTAGCGGGAGGGCCCGGTTCTTC. Amino acid sequence: CASSSSGRARFF.

This clone has just one count. The chain couples TRBV7-2 to TRBJ1-4; TRBD1 agrees at 8 bases. Trimming cost V 1 base and J 7 bases; bases outside gene matches: 5. The CDR3 has 15 residues. Germline lookup yields CDR1 SGHTA and CDR2 FQGNSA. CDR3 in DNA: TGTGCCAGCAGCTTAGACAGGGGGATCGGTGAAAAACTGTTTTTT. Translating it yields CASSLDRGIGEKLFF. The full variable domain, completed using reference TRBV7-2 and TRBJ1-4, is GAGVSQSPSNKVTEKGKDVELRCDPISGHTALYWYRQSLGQGLEFLIYFQGNSAPDKSGLPSDRFSAERTGGSVSTLTIQRTQQEDSAVYLCASSLDRGIGEKLFFGSGTQLSVL.

This chain connects TRBV6-5 to TRBJ1-5; tentative D call: TRBD1 (6 bases). The germline gives CDR1 MNHEY, CDR2 SVGAGI. The V gene lost 5 bases and the J gene lost 0 bases, with 11 bases spanning the gap. CDR3 length: 15 amino acids. The CDR3 reads CASSPNRVSNQPQHF. The CDR3 bases are TGTGCCAGCAGTCCTAACAGGGTTAGCAATCAGCCCCAGCATTTT.

J is TRBJ2-1 and V is TRBV13; 13 bases fit TRBD2. Germline-derived CDR1 and CDR2 are PRHDT and FYEKMQ (reference sequence). This CDR3 is 19 amino acids long. J gave up 8 bases and V 5 bases, and 18 bases lay outside the gene matches. This CDR3 is CASSGRLAGGLTIFDEQFF. CDR3 nucleotide sequence: TGTGCCAGCAGCGGACGACTAGCGGGGGGTCTTACCATCTTCGATGAGCAGTTCTTC.